This entry lists 32 T cell receptor beta chains sequenced from one sample in a study of monozygotic twins with inflammatory bowel disease. TCRdb reanalyzed the 5' RACE reads, giving one entry per CDR3 protein sequence and no DNA. Listed are about 380,000 distinct CDR3 sequences; 2.5% to 3% falls within the top ten. The material sequenced was blood. The receptor source for this set is a human donor with ulcerative colitis or Crohn's disease, or a healthy co-twin of an affected twin (not recorded which).

The rearrangement links TRBV20-1 to TRBJ1-1; TCRdb's D gene call, TRBD1, goes unchecked for lack of DNA. CDR1 is DFQATT, CDR2 SNEGSKA, per germline (reference sequence). There are 15 residues in the CDR3. CDR3 amino acids: CSAQSVSRGPTEAFF.

This chain links TRBV2 with TRBJ1-5; there is no DNA to check the TCRdb D call of TRBD1. The CDR3 is made up of 12 amino acids. Germline V gives CDR1 SNHLY, CDR2 FYNNEI. The CDR3 sequence is CASKEGAQPQHF.

The chain links TRBV6-5 to TRBJ1-5. This CDR3 comprises 13 residues. Germline V gives CDR1 MNHEY, CDR2 SVGAGI. The CDR3 sequence is CASSYSKGQPQHF.

The chain combines TRBV6-2 or TRBV6-3 with TRBJ2-5; TCRdb reports TRBD1, a call that lacks DNA to check it against. The CDR3 length is 15 residues. CDR1 is MNHEY and CDR2 is SVGEGT in the germline V gene. The CDR3 protein is CASSYGQADQETQYF.

This chain uses TRBV12-3 or TRBV12-4 with TRBJ2-7; TCRdb's D gene call, TRBD1, goes unchecked for lack of DNA. The CDR3 consists of 14 residues. CDR3 protein: CASSLGHLSYEQYF.

The chain is built from TRBV5-1 and TRBJ2-6; lacking DNA, the TRBD1 call made by TCRdb goes unchecked. From germline, CDR1 is SGHRS and CDR2 YFSETQ. This CDR3 spans 16 amino acids. CDR3 amino acids: CASHPGSVSGANVLTF.

The CDR3 loop is CASRPWGGLKFFATEAFF. The rearrangement joins TRBV21-1 to TRBJ1-1; checking the TCRdb D call of TRBD1 is not possible without DNA. TRBV21-1 is designated a pseudogene. This CDR3 comprises 18 residues.

This rearrangement joins TRBV15 to TRBJ2-1; TCRdb gives TRBD1 as the D gene, but with no DNA this cannot be confirmed. The CDR3 has 17 amino acids. Germline loops: CDR1 LNHNV, CDR2 YYDKDF (reference sequence). The chain's CDR3 is CATSRDQPGQGLNEQFF.

The rearrangement uses TRBV5-4 and TRBJ2-2. Germline assignment: CDR1 SGHNT and CDR2 YYREEE (reference sequence). This CDR3 contains 15 residues. The CDR3 protein is CASSFRYSNTGELFF.

The V call is TRBV4-1, the J call TRBJ1-1; lacking DNA, the TRBD1 call made by TCRdb goes unchecked. There are 15 residues in the CDR3. Per germline, CDR1 MGHRA and CDR2 YSYEKL. This chain's CDR3 is CASSQEGQGAWVAFF.

The chain uses TRBV5-1 and TRBJ2-6; as DNA is missing, the TRBD1 call by TCRdb cannot be tested. CDR3 size: 18 residues. Germline CDR1 reads SGHRS; CDR2 reads YFSETQ. CDR3 loop: CASSSSGTTISGANVLTF.

The V gene is TRBV12-3 or TRBV12-4, the J gene TRBJ1-1; TCRdb's assignment of TRBD1 cannot be checked, as there is no DNA. The CDR3 totals 13 residues. CDR3 sequence reads: CASSYLSLTSAFF.

The V gene is TRBV12-3 or TRBV12-4, the J gene TRBJ1-1. The length of the CDR3 is 16 residues. The CDR3 is CASRVRHSPRDTEAFF.

The V and J genes are TRBV24-1 and TRBJ2-3; TCRdb gives TRBD2 as the D gene, but with no DNA this cannot be confirmed. This CDR3 comprises 15 residues. Germline assignment: CDR1 KGHDR and CDR2 SFDVKD. The CDR3 here is CATSGTSGGTDTQYF.

CDR3 sequence reads: CSARRSRGSYEQYF. The gene calls are TRBV20-1 and TRBJ2-7; checking the TCRdb D call of TRBD1 is not possible without DNA. This CDR3 region has 14 residues. From germline, CDR1 is DFQATT and CDR2 SNEGSKA (reference sequence).

The V and J genes are TRBV5-6 and TRBJ1-5. This CDR3 contains 17 residues. The germline CDR1 and CDR2 sequences are SGHDT and YYEEEE. This chain's CDR3 is CASSLARDGRGNQPQHF.

This chain links TRBV7-6 with TRBJ2-1; the D gene TCRdb calls, TRBD1, cannot be checked with no DNA. The CDR3 is 16 amino acids. Germline CDR1 and CDR2: SGHVS and FNYEAQ. CDR3 sequence: CASSLPEGSSYNEQFF.

The CDR3: CASSASSYNEQFF. The rearrangement uses TRBV12-3 or TRBV12-4 and TRBJ2-1. This CDR3 is 13 amino acids long.

The V call is TRBV11-3, the J call TRBJ2-3; without DNA, the TCRdb call of TRBD2 cannot be checked. CDR1 and CDR2 from the germline V gene are SGHNT and YENEEA. There are 13 residues in the CDR3. The CDR3 protein is CASSSGIVDTQYF.

The chain links TRBV12-3 or TRBV12-4 to TRBJ2-3; TCRdb calls TRBD1, which cannot be checked without DNA. The CDR3 is 17 amino acids. CDR3 residues: CASSLATGVEGTDTQYF.

The rearrangement links TRBV6-6 to TRBJ1-5; TCRdb's assignment of TRBD1 cannot be checked, as there is no DNA. This CDR3 has 14 residues. CDR1 MNHNY and CDR2 SVGAGI come from the germline V gene (reference sequence). CDR3 sequence: CASSPGESNQPQHF.

The J gene is TRBJ2-3, the V gene TRBV7-2; TCRdb designates TRBD1, a call that cannot be tested without DNA. CDR1 SGHTA and CDR2 FQGNSA come from the germline V gene. This CDR3 contains 18 residues. This chain's CDR3 is CASSLAGQGRLARDTQYF.

This rearrangement joins TRBV5-6 to TRBJ2-5; TCRdb gives TRBD1 as the D gene, but with no DNA this cannot be confirmed. The CDR3 has 16 residues. Germline values: CDR1 SGHDT, CDR2 YYEEEE. CDR3 residues: CASSRPGTGLQETQYF.

The chain links TRBV5-5 to TRBJ1-6. Germline V gene data show CDR1 as SGHKS and CDR2 as YYEKEE (reference sequence). This CDR3 comprises 18 residues. The CDR3 loop reads CASSSKVDAWSYNSPLHF.

The rearrangement uses TRBV9 and TRBJ1-6; TCRdb indicates TRBD1, and absent DNA this call remains unverified. The CDR3 spans 15 residues. Germline CDR1 and CDR2: SGDLS and YYNGEE. CDR3 residues: CASSVGGDGISPLHF. The complete variable domain, with remaining parts taken from reference TRBV9 and TRBJ1-6, reads DSGVTQTPKHLITATGQRVTLRCSPRSGDLSVYWYQQSLDQGLQFLIQYYNGEERAKGNILERFSAQQFPDLHSELNLSSLELGDSALYFCASSVGGDGISPLHFGNGTRLTVT.

V usage is TRBV5-1 and J usage is TRBJ2-1; TCRdb's D gene call, TRBD1, goes unchecked for lack of DNA. The CDR3 spans 15 residues. CDR1 SGHRS and CDR2 YFSETQ come from the germline V gene. This CDR3 reads CASSLGDRAYNEQFF.

The V and J genes are TRBV5-1 and TRBJ1-6. Germline CDR1 is SGHRS and CDR2 is YFSETQ. The CDR3 has 15 residues. The CDR3 loop is CASSLAGQAKDPLHF.

The chain is built from TRBV5-1 and TRBJ2-7; TCRdb returns TRBD1, unconfirmable since there is no DNA. The CDR3 sequence is 16 residues long. In germline, CDR1 is SGHRS, CDR2 YFSETQ. Here the CDR3 reads CASSLGMGSGQNEQYF.

This rearrangement joins TRBV19 to TRBJ2-5; TCRdb reports TRBD2, a call that lacks DNA to check it against. CDR1 and CDR2 (germline): LNHDA, SQIVND (reference sequence). The CDR3 extends over 14 amino acids. CDR3: CASRSSDYTETQYF.

This chain joins TRBV4-3 and TRBJ2-5; TCRdb names TRBD2, which stays unverified in the absence of DNA. CDR3 length equals 13 residues. Germline assignment: CDR1 LGHNA and CDR2 YSLEER. This chain's CDR3 is CASSQDHGLAGVF.

The V call is TRBV29-1, the J call TRBJ1-1; TCRdb lists TRBD1, though no DNA is available to test this call. CDR1 is SQVTM, CDR2 ANQGSEA, per germline. CDR3 size: 13 residues. This CDR3 is CSVSLGVNTEAFF.

The CDR3 loop is CASSLAPQAGGKLFF. This rearrangement joins TRBV7-2 to TRBJ1-4. CDR1 and CDR2 from the germline V gene are SGHTA and FQGNSA. This CDR3 has 15 residues.